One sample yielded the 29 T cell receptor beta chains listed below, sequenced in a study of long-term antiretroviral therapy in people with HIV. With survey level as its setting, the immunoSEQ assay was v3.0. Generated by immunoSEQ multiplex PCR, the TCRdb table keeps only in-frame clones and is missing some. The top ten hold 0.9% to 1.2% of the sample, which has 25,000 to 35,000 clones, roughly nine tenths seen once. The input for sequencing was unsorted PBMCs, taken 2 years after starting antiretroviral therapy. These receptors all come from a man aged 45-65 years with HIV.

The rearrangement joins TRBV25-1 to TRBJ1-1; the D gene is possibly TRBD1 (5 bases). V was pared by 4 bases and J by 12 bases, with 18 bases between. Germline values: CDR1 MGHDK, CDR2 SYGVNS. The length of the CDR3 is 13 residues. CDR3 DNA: TGTGCCAGCAGTGGACTTGGGGCAGGCGCATCTTTCTTT. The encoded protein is CASSGLGAGASFF.

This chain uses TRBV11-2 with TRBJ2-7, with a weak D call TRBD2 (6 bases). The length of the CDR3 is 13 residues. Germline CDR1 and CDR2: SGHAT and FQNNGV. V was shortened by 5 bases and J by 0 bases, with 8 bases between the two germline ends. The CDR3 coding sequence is TGTGCCAGCAGCCCCGGGAGCTCCTACGAGCAGTACTTC. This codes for CASSPGSSYEQYF.

The CDR3 coding sequence is TGTGCCAGCAGCTTCGATATTTACAAGGGGCTAAGTGAGCAGTTCTTC. Residues: CASSFDIYKGLSEQFF. The V gene is TRBV11-2, the J gene TRBJ2-1, with TRBD1 as a possible D gene (5 bases). Trimming removed 3 bases from V and 9 bases from J, with 21 bases in between. Germline V gives CDR1 SGHAT, CDR2 FQNNGV. This CDR3 contains 16 residues.

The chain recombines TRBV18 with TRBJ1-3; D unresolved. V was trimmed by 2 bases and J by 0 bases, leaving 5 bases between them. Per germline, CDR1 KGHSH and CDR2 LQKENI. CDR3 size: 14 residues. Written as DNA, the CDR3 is TGTGCCAGCTCACCATTCAGCTCTGGAAACACCATATATTTT. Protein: CASSPFSSGNTIYF.

CDR3 loop: CASSFMGYGYTF. CDR3 coding DNA: TGTGCCAGCAGTTTTATGGGCTATGGCTACACCTTC. The chain recombines TRBV7-2 with TRBJ1-2; unclear D gene. The CDR3 totals 12 residues. Germline V gene lookup returns CDR1 SGHTA and CDR2 FQGNSA. V was shortened by 6 bases and J by 4 bases, with 9 bases between the two germline ends.

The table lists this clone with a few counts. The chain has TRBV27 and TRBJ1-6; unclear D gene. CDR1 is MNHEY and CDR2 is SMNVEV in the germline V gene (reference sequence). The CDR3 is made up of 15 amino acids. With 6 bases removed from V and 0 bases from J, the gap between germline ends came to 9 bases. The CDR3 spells CASSPSGSYNSPLHF. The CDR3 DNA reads TGTGCCAGCAGCCCTTCGGGCTCCTATAATTCACCCCTCCACTTT.

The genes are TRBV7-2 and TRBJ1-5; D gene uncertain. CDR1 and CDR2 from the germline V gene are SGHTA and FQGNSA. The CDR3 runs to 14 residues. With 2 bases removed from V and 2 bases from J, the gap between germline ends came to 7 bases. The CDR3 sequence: CASSLNRGNQPQHF. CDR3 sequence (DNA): TGTGCCAGCAGCTTAAACAGAGGCAATCAGCCCCAGCATTTT.

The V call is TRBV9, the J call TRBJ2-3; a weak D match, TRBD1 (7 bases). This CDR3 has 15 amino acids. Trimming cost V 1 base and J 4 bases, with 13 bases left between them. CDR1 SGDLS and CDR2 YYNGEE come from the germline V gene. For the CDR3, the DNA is TGTGCCAGCAGCGTACAGGGGGGCCCCGCAGATACGCAGTATTTT. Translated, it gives CASSVQGGPADTQYF.

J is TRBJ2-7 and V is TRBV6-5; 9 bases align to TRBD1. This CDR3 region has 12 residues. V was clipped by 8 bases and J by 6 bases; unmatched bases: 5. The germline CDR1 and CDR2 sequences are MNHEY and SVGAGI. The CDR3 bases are TGTGCCAGCCGGGACAGGGAAGGCGAGCAGTACTTC. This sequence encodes CASRDREGEQYF.

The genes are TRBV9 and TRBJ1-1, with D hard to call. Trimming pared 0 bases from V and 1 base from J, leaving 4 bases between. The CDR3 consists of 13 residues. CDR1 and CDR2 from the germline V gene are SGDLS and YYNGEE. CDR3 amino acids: CASSVVKNTEAFF. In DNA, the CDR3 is TGTGCCAGCAGCGTAGTAAAGAACACTGAAGCTTTCTTT.

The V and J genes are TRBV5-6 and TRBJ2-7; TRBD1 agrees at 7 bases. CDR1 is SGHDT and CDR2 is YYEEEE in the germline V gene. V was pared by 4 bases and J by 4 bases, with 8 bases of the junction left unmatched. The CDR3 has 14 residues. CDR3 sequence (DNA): TGTGCCAGCAGCGGCCGGGACAGAGAATACGAGCAGTACTTC. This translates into CASSGRDREYEQYF.

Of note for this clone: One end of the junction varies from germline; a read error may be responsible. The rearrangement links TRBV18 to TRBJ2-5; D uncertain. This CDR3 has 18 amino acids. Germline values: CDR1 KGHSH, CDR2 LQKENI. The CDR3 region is CASPNGKYWRNDQETQHF. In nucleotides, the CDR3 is TGTGCCAGCCCAAACGGTAAGTACTGGCGTAACGACCAAGAGACCCAGCACTTC.

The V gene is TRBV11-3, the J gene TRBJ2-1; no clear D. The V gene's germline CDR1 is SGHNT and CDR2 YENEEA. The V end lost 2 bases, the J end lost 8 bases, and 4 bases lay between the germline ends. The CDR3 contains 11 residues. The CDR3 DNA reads TGTGCCAGCAGCTTATTGGATGAGCAGTTCTTC. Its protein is CASSLLDEQFF.

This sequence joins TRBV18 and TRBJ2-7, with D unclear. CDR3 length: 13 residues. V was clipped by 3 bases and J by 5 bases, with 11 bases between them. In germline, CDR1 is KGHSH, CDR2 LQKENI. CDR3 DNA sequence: TGTGCCAGCTCACCCGCAGCTTTCGACGAGCAGTACTTC. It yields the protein CASSPAAFDEQYF.

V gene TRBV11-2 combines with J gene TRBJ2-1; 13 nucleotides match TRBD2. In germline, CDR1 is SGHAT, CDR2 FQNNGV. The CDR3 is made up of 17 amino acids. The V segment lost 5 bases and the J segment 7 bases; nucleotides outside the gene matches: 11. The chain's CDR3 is CASSPFGLAGALNEQFF. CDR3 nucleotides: TGTGCCAGCAGCCCTTTCGGACTAGCGGGAGCTTTGAATGAGCAGTTCTTC.

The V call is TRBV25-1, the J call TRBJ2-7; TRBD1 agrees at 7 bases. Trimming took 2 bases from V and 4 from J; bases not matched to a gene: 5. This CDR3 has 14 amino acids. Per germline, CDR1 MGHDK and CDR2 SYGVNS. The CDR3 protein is CASSENKGAYEQYF. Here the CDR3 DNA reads TGTGCCAGCAGTGAAAACAAGGGGGCTTACGAGCAGTACTTC.

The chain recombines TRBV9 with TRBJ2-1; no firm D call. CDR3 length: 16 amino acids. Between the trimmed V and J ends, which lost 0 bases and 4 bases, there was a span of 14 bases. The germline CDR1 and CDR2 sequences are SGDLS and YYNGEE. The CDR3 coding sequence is TGTGCCAGCAGCGTAGGCGGTGTCAGAATGTACAATGAGCAGTTCTTC. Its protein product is CASSVGGVRMYNEQFF.

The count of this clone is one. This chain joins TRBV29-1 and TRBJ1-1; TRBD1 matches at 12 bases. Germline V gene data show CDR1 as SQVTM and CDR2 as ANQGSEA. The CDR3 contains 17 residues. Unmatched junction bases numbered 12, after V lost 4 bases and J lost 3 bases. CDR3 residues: CSVVRDRGPGGDTEAFF. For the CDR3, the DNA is TGCAGCGTTGTAAGGGACAGGGGGCCGGGAGGAGACACTGAAGCTTTCTTT.

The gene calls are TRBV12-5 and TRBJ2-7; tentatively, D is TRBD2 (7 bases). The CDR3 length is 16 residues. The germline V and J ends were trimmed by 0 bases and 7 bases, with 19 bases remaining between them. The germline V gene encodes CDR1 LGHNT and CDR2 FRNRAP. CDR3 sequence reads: CASGLVKSAGAPEQYF. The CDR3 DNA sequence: TGTGCTAGTGGTTTGGTAAAGTCGGCGGGGGCCCCTGAGCAGTACTTC.

DNA of the CDR3: TGTGCCAGCAGTTATTCTCGTCCCTCGCAGCCCCAGCATTTT. Translation gives CASSYSRPSQPQHF. The V call is TRBV6-5, the J call TRBJ1-5; D gene ambiguous. Germline assignment: CDR1 MNHEY and CDR2 SVGAGI. This CDR3 spans 14 amino acids. V dropped 3 bases and J dropped 7 bases, with 13 bases sitting between them.

CDR3 nucleotides: TGCGCCAGCAGCGGCGAGGGGGGGTCGACAGATACGCAGTATTTT. Protein sequence: CASSGEGGSTDTQYF. The chain carries TRBV5-1 and TRBJ2-3, with TRBD2 as a possible D gene (7 bases). The CDR3 covers 15 residues. Germline values: CDR1 SGHRS, CDR2 YFSETQ. With 4 bases removed from V and 3 bases from J, the gap between germline ends came to 15 bases.

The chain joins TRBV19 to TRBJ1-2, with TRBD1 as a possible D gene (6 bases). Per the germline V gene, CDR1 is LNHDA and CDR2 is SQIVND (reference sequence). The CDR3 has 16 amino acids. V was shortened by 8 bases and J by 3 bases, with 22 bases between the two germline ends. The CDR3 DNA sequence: TGTGCCAGTCTTGGGGGCAGCCGATCGGGGGACTATGGCTACACCTTC. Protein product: CASLGGSRSGDYGYTF.

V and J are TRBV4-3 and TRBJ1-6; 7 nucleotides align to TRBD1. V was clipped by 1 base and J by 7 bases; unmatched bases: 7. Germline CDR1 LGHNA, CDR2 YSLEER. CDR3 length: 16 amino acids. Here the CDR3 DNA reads TGCGCCAGCAGCCAAGGTTCCCGGGACAGAAATTCACCCCTCCACTTT. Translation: CASSQGSRDRNSPLHF.

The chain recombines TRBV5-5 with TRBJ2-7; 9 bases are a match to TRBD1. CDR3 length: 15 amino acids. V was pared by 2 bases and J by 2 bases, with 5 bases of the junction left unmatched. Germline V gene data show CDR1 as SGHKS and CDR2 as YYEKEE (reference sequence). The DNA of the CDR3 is TGTGCCAGCAGCTTACAGGGGGCCTGGACCTACGAGCAGTACTTC. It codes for CASSLQGAWTYEQYF.

CDR3 in DNA: TGTGCCAGCAGTCTTACCGGACAGAACTACGAGCAGTACTTC. Its translation is CASSLTGQNYEQYF. This chain links TRBV7-2 with TRBJ2-7, with D possibly TRBD1 on 6 matching bases. Trimming left V 6 bases short and J 3 bases short, with 15 bases between. CDR1 is SGHTA and CDR2 is FQGNSA in the germline V gene. The CDR3 runs 14 residues.

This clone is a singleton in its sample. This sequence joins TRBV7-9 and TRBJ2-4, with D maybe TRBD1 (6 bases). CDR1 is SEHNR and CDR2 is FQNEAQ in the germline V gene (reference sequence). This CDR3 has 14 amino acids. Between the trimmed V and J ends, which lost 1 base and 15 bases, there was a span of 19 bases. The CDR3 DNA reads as TGTGCCAGCAGCTTAGAGGGGGATGGGGACGCGGGGTACTTC. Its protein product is CASSLEGDGDAGYF. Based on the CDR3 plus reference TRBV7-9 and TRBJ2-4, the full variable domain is DTGVSQNPRHKITKRGQNVTFRCDPISEHNRLYWYRQTLGQGPEFLTYFQNEAQLEKSRLLSDRFSAERPKGSFSTLEIQRTEQGDSAMYLCASSLEGDGDAGYFGAGTRLSVL.

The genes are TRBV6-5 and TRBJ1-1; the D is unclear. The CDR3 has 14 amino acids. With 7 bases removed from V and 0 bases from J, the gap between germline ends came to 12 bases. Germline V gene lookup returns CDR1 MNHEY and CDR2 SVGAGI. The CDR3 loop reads CASKFGHMNTEAFF. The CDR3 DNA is TGTGCCAGCAAATTCGGTCACATGAACACTGAAGCTTTCTTT.

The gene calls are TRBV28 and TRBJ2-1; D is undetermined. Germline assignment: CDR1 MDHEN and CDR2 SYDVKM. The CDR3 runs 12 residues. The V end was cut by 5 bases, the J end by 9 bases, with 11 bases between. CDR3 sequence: CASSPVGVEQFF. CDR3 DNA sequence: TGTGCCAGCAGTCCGGTTGGCGTTGAGCAGTTCTTC.

The DNA for the CDR3 is TGTGCCAGCAGCTCAGATATGAACACTGAAGCTTTCTTT. It codes for CASSSDMNTEAFF. The chain has TRBV5-5 and TRBJ1-1; D ambiguous. Germline V gene sequence: CDR1 SGHKS, CDR2 YYEKEE (reference sequence). The CDR3 totals 13 residues. Between the trimmed V and J ends, which lost 3 bases and 0 bases, there was a span of 6 bases.